The T cell receptor beta chain under discussion was sequenced for a study of T-cell memory formation after mild COVID-19. Turning to this clonotype: Its antigen remains unidentified.

Study findings and constraints: Nothing confirmed that second-wave clones peaking on day 37 were specific for SARS-CoV-2.

TCRdb re-called the 5' RACE reads through MiXCR, storing one row per CDR3 protein. This table has 280,000 or so distinct CDR3 sequences, around 17% appearing once. The germline V gene encodes CDR1 ENHRY and CDR2 SYGVKD. Unmatched junction bases numbered 6, after V lost 3 bases and J lost 9 bases. The CDR3 has 15 amino acids. The source of this sequence is a man aged 18-30 years who had mild COVID-19 (a few samples of this study predate the infection). Cell type and time point are not known. The sample consisted of PBMCs or a T cell subset sorted from them (not recorded which). The chain joins TRBV10-3 to TRBJ1-6; 9 bases fit TRBD1. CDR3 DNA: TGTGCCATCAGTGAAACTCAGACAGGGGGTTCACCCCTCCACTTT. It yields the protein CAISETQTGGSPLHF.